This T cell receptor (beta chain) was identified in a study of PD-L1 blockade in urothelial cancer. At the level of the study: At 3 weeks after treatment start (second dose) and again at 6 weeks, blood was analyzed.

Clones were read by immunoSEQ multiplex PCR, and TCRdb kept only the in-frame ones, dropping some. In the table there are around 100,000 clones, about 85% of which are singletons. Germline V gene lookup returns CDR1 SGHRS and CDR2 YFSETQ. This CDR3 region has 17 residues. V was cut by 0 bases and J by 4 bases, with 17 bases left in between. The sample in question was PBMCs, obtained around atezolizumab (anti-PD-L1) treatment. The chain carries TRBV5-1 and TRBJ2-1; a possible D gene is TRBD2 (6 bases). This receptor was obtained from a man aged 50 or older with urothelial cancer. The CDR3 sequence is CASSLEGSRRGYNEQFF. CDR3 DNA sequence: TGCGCCAGCAGCTTGGAAGGGTCGAGGCGGGGTTACAATGAGCAGTTCTTC.